The 17 T cell receptor beta chains in this list originate from one sample, sequenced in a study of neoadjuvant anti-PD-1 for oral cavity cancer. Method: immunoSEQ multiplex PCR; TCRdb's copy keeps in-frame clones and lacks some. This sample has approximately 12,000 clones, with 57% found just once. Material: tumor tissue, obtained before nivolumab (anti-PD-1) treatment. These receptors came from a person aged 40-85 years with oral cavity squamous cell carcinoma.

By proportion, this clone is medium-sized (0.01 to 0.1%). J is TRBJ2-3 and V is TRBV29-1; TRBD2 agrees at 8 bases. Trimming at V came to 3 bases and at J to 3 bases, leaving 8 bases not matched to a gene. In germline, CDR1 is SQVTM, CDR2 ANQGSEA. This CDR3 contains 15 residues. In DNA form, the CDR3 reads TGCAGCGTTGACAGCGCGGGAGGCCCGACAGATACGCAGTATTTT. This codes for CSVDSAGGPTDTQYF.

The chain couples TRBV7-6 to TRBJ2-1; 10 positions agree with TRBD1. Per germline, CDR1 SGHVS and CDR2 FNYEAQ. The ends lost 5 bases at V and 5 bases at J; junction bases unmatched: 21. The CDR3 has 20 residues. This CDR3 is CASSPERDRGRGVEDNEQFF. CDR3 nucleotides: TGTGCCAGCAGCCCTGAAAGAGACAGGGGGCGCGGAGTTGAAGACAATGAGCAGTTCTTC.

The V and J genes are TRBV4-1 and TRBJ2-7, with D perhaps assigned TRBD1 or TRBD2 (7 bases each). This CDR3 spans 16 amino acids. Germline CDR1 MGHRA, CDR2 YSYEKL. The ends were cut back, 0 bases at V and 9 bases at J, with 21 bases in the middle. The CDR3 here is CASSQEGGGSPYGQYF. The CDR3 nucleotides read TGCGCCAGCAGCCAAGAAGGGGGCGGGAGCCCCTATGGGCAGTACTTC.

The rearrangement uses TRBV30 and TRBJ2-1, with D perhaps TRBD2 (6 bases). Between the trimmed V and J ends, which lost 5 bases and 0 bases, there was a span of 8 bases. Germline V gene lookup returns CDR1 GTSNPN and CDR2 SVGIG (reference sequence). The CDR3 is 13 residues long. CDR3 coding DNA: TGTGCCTGGGCCGGGGGCTCCTACAATGAGCAGTTCTTC. Encoded protein: CAWAGGSYNEQFF.

The chain couples TRBV18 to TRBJ1-1; a possible D gene is TRBD1 (5 bases). The CDR3 length is 16 residues. In germline, CDR1 is KGHSH, CDR2 LQKENI. Between the trimmed V and J ends, which lost 3 bases and 4 bases, there was a span of 18 bases. CDR3 amino acids: CASSPYSPGVGTEAFF. CDR3 DNA sequence: TGTGCCAGCTCACCCTACAGCCCGGGGGTCGGCACTGAAGCTTTCTTT.

CDR3 coding DNA: TGCAGCGTTGCTCCTCGGGGTAAACCTGAAGCTTTCTTT. Protein sequence: CSVAPRGKPEAFF. The genes are TRBV29-1 and TRBJ1-1; D not resolved. Germline-derived CDR1 and CDR2 are SQVTM and ANQGSEA. The CDR3 loop spans 13 amino acids. Trimming left V 4 bases short and J 6 bases short, with 15 bases between.

The rearrangement links TRBV7-3 to TRBJ2-2, with a possible D match to TRBD1 (6 bases). Trimming shortened V by 1 base and J by 0 bases, and 12 bases separated the two germline ends. CDR1 is SGHTA, CDR2 FQGTGA, per germline. The CDR3 runs 17 residues. The chain's CDR3 is CASSLSLGHANTGELFF. The DNA of the CDR3 is TGTGCCAGCAGCTTAAGTCTGGGACACGCGAACACCGGGGAGCTGTTTTTT.

This clone was detected only a few times. The chain recombines TRBV10-1 with TRBJ2-2, with D hard to call. Germline V gene data show CDR1 as WNHNN and CDR2 as SYGVQD (reference sequence). This CDR3 comprises 13 residues. V was pared by 5 bases and J by 5 bases, with 9 bases between. CDR3 region: CASSTTPTGELFF. The CDR3 DNA is TGCGCCAGCAGTACGACCCCGACCGGGGAGCTGTTTTTT.

V and J are TRBV7-3 and TRBJ2-3, with 11 bases that match TRBD2. The CDR3 extends over 15 amino acids. Trimming cost V 5 bases and J 6 bases; bases outside gene matches: 7. Germline lookup yields CDR1 SGHTA and CDR2 FQGTGA. The CDR3 region is CASSPIAGGADTQYF. The CDR3 DNA is TGTGCCAGCAGCCCTATAGCGGGAGGGGCTGATACGCAGTATTTT.

This clone has just one count. This rearrangement joins TRBV21-1 to TRBJ2-3; TRBD2 was called by the table and not checked on the DNA. TRBV21-1 is tagged as a pseudogene. The CDR3 sequence is 21 residues long. CDR3 in amino acids: CASSKWPLTGGGAGGTDTQYF. CDR3 in DNA: TGTGCCAGCAGCAAATGGCCCTTAACAGGGGGGGGAGCGGGAGGGACAGATACGCAGTATTTT.

V usage is TRBV5-6 and J usage is TRBJ1-2, with D perhaps matching TRBD1 (5 bases). The germline gives CDR1 SGHDT, CDR2 YYEEEE. Trimming stripped 3 bases from V and 4 bases from J, with 25 bases between. The CDR3 runs 18 residues. CDR3 coding DNA: TGTGCCAGCAGCTCCGAACTACGACAGCCACCACGATTCTATGGCTACACCTTC. Protein product: CASSSELRQPPRFYGYTF.

The chain combines TRBV5-1 with TRBJ2-3; 8 bases line up with TRBD1. Germline CDR1 and CDR2: SGHRS and YFSETQ. The CDR3 spans 13 residues. V lost 1 base to trimming and J lost 13 bases; unmatched junction nucleotides: 8. The CDR3, as DNA: TGCGCCAGCAGCTTGATGGGACAGGAAAGAGAGTATTTT. Protein sequence: CASSLMGQEREYF. The variable domain in full, completed from reference TRBV5-1 and TRBJ2-3, reads KAGVTQTPRYLIKTRGQQVTLSCSPISGHRSVSWYQQTPGQGLQFLFEYFSETQRNKGNFPGRFSGRQFSNSRSEMNVSTLELGDSALYLCASSLMGQEREYFGPGTRLTVL.

The V call is TRBV5-1, the J call TRBJ1-3; possible D gene TRBD1, 6 bases. V lost 4 bases and J 4 bases, leaving 12 bases between the germline ends. CDR1 is SGHRS and CDR2 is YFSETQ in the germline V gene. The CDR3 consists of 14 residues. The CDR3 region has the DNA TGCGCCAGCAGCACCACAGGGTCAGGAAACACCATATATTTT. Protein sequence: CASSTTGSGNTIYF.

The chain links TRBV6-5 to TRBJ2-1; no definite D call. CDR1 and CDR2 from the germline V gene are MNHEY and SVGAGI. V lost 2 bases and J 10 bases, leaving 12 bases between the germline ends. This CDR3 has 13 amino acids. CDR3 loop: CASSYGLGWEQFF. CDR3 DNA: TGTGCCAGCAGTTACGGTCTGGGCTGGGAGCAGTTCTTC.

J is TRBJ2-1 and V is TRBV5-5; 10 bases map to TRBD2. V was pared by 3 bases and J by 3 bases, with 9 bases of the junction left unmatched. Germline V lookup: CDR1 SGHKS, CDR2 YYEKEE (reference sequence). The CDR3 has 17 residues. The CDR3 nucleotides read TGTGCCAGCAGCTCCACCCCCGGGACTAGCGACTACAATGAGCAGTTCTTC. The encoded protein is CASSSTPGTSDYNEQFF.

This clone appeared a few times. This chain uses TRBV7-3 with TRBJ2-1; the D gene is possibly TRBD1 (6 bases). CDR3 length: 12 amino acids. V was shortened by 5 bases and J by 9 bases, with 11 bases between the two germline ends. CDR1 and CDR2 from the germline V gene are SGHTA and FQGTGA. The DNA for the CDR3 is TGTGCCAGCAGCGCGACAGGATCTGAGCAGTTCTTC. This gives the protein CASSATGSEQFF.

This chain links TRBV28 with TRBJ2-1, with TRBD2 as a possible D gene (7 bases). The CDR3 totals 15 residues. The germline V gene encodes CDR1 MDHEN and CDR2 SYDVKM. The V and J ends lost 1 base and 5 bases respectively, with 12 bases between them. The CDR3 loop reads CASSLYRAGDNEQFF. In DNA, the CDR3 is TGTGCCAGCAGTTTATACAGGGCGGGAGACAATGAGCAGTTCTTC.